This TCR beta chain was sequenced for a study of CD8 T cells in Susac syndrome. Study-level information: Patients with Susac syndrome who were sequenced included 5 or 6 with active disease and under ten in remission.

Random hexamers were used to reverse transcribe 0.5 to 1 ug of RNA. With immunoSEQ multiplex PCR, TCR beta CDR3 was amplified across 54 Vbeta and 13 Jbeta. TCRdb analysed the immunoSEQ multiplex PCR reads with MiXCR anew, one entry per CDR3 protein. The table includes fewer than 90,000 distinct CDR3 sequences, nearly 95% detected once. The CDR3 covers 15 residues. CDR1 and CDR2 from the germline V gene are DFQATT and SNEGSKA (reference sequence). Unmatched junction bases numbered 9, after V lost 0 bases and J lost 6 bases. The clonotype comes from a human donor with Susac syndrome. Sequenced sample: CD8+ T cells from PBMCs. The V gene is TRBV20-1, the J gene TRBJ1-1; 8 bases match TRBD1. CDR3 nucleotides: TGCAGTGCTAGAGATCCGACAGGGGAAGGCGCTGAAGCTTTCTTT. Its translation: CSARDPTGEGAEAFF.